This T cell receptor beta chain emerged from a study of blood T cell repertoires in COVID-19. Study-level background: Acute and convalescent COVID-19 samples came from the United States, Italy and Spain. PBMCs, B-cell-depleted T cells, or T cells were the source of the cDNA or gDNA that made up the material.

The CDR3 has 14 amino acids. Trimming cost V 11 bases and J 5 bases; bases outside gene matches: 10. Per the original methods: From reference gene primer amplification, estimates of nucleated cell counts were derived. TCRdb's copy holds only in-frame clones and misses some; the assay was immunoSEQ multiplex PCR. That table is the source of V, J and clone size, and D and trimming were worked out from the DNA. The sample shows 310,000 or so clones, approximately 90% of them seen only once. The material sequenced was peripheral blood. This chain uses TRBV23-1 with TRBJ1-4, with 8 bases lining up with TRBD1. TRBV23-1 is known as an ORF, though its function is uncertain. The clonotype comes from a woman aged 50 to 60 who had recovered from COVID-19. CDR3 sequence reads: CALYPGQANEKLFF. CDR3 in DNA: TGCGCCTTATATCCGGGACAGGCCAATGAAAAACTGTTTTTT.